Presented here are 8 T cell receptor beta chains from one specimen sequenced in a study of shared clonotypes between healthy human individuals (dated by TCRdb to between 2020 and 2021). CD8 naive samples were CD45RO-negative cells positively selected for CCR7, giving a CD45RA+CCR7+ population that excluded TemRA cells. Libraries were prepared through the immunoSEQ multiplex PCR assay. The clones in this table, taken by TCRdb from immuneACCESS, are in-frame only. Not every clone is retained; where verified, under half of the shortfall comes from an unresolved V gene, and the cause of the rest is unknown. In this sample the table shows about 2 million clones, about 94% of which occur a single time. 0.9% to 1.3% of the sample belongs to the ten largest clones. Sequenced input: naive CD8+ T cells sorted from blood. The cell subset or site label for this specimen denotes: CD45RA+CCR7+. These receptors were taken from a man in his late teens or twenties in good health.

This chain links TRBV2 with TRBJ1-5; the match to TRBD1 covers 12 bases. Germline V CDR1 and CDR2: SNHLY, FYNNEI. CDR3 size: 14 residues. V was pared by 8 bases and J by 5 bases, with 4 bases of the junction left unmatched. The CDR3, as DNA: TGTGCCAGCTCGGGGGACAGGGGGCATCAGCCCCAGCATTTT. Its protein is CASSGDRGHQPQHF. The full variable domain, completed using reference TRBV2 and TRBJ1-5, is EPEVTQTPSHQVTQMGQEVILRCVPISNHLYFYWYRQILGQKVEFLVSFYNNEISEKSEIFDDQFSVERPDGSNFTLKIRSTKLEDSAMYFCASSGDRGHQPQHFGDGTRLSIL.

J is TRBJ2-1 and V is TRBV5-6; 7 positions match TRBD1. This CDR3 contains 14 residues. CDR1 is SGHDT, CDR2 YYEEEE, per germline. Germline trimming cut 5 bases from V and 2 bases from J; bases unmatched to any gene: 4. The CDR3 nucleotides read TGTGCCAGCAGGTCGACAGGGACCTACAATGAGCAGTTCTTC. Amino acid sequence: CASRSTGTYNEQFF. The full variable domain, in which reference TRBV5-6 and TRBJ2-1 provide the parts outside the CDR3, is DAGVTQSPTHLIKTRGQQVTLRCSPKSGHDTVSWYQQALGQGPQFIFQYYEEEERQRGNFPDRFSGHQFPNYSSELNVNALLLGDSALYLCASRSTGTYNEQFFGPGTRLTVL.

This chain links TRBV2 with TRBJ2-7; no clear D gene. V lost 1 base and J 1 base, leaving 11 bases between the germline ends. This CDR3 has 15 amino acids. CDR1 SNHLY and CDR2 FYNNEI come from the germline V gene. In DNA, the CDR3 is TGTGCCAGCAGTGAAGACTCCCTCTATTCCTACGAGCAGTACTTC. Its translation: CASSEDSLYSYEQYF. Looking up the rest from reference TRBV2 and TRBJ2-7 gives the full variable domain: EPEVTQTPSHQVTQMGQEVILRCVPISNHLYFYWYRQILGQKVEFLVSFYNNEISEKSEIFDDQFSVERPDGSNFTLKIRSTKLEDSAMYFCASSEDSLYSYEQYFGPGTRLTVT.

This chain connects TRBV2 to TRBJ1-5, with 7 bases identical to TRBD1. V shed 1 base, J shed 0 bases, and the junction held 12 bases outside the gene matches. This CDR3 has 19 residues. Per germline, CDR1 SNHLY and CDR2 FYNNEI. CDR3 sequence reads: CASSEGARGQGYSNQPQHF. DNA for the CDR3: TGTGCCAGCAGTGAAGGGGCGAGGGGGCAGGGCTATAGCAATCAGCCCCAGCATTTT.

The chain employs TRBV6-5 and TRBJ2-7, with TRBD1 matching 9 bases. This CDR3 is 12 amino acids long. The trim removed 11 bases at V and 6 bases at J, leaving 8 bases unmatched. The germline CDR1 and CDR2 sequences are MNHEY and SVGAGI. In nucleotides, the CDR3 is TGTGCCCTCGGGGGGACAGGGAGCGAGCAGTACTTC. The encoded protein is CALGGTGSEQYF.

Details on this clone: Other DNA sequences in this specimen translate into the identical CDR3. The V gene is TRBV5-6, the J gene TRBJ2-7, with TRBD1 matching 7 bases. After removal of 2 bases from V and 0 bases from J, the junction contained 2 bases not matched to a gene. This CDR3 is 14 amino acids long. Per germline, CDR1 SGHDT and CDR2 YYEEEE. CDR3 in DNA: TGTGCCAGCAGCTTCGGGACAGACTCCTACGAGCAGTACTTC. This sequence encodes CASSFGTDSYEQYF.

The CDR3 nucleotides are TGTGCCAGCGGCATCCCCCGGACGGATGAAGCTTTCTTT. This gives the protein CASGIPRTDEAFF. V usage is TRBV6-5 and J usage is TRBJ1-1; no definite D call. V lost 8 bases to trimming and J lost 7 bases, with 17 bases between them. The CDR3 is made up of 13 amino acids. The germline CDR1 and CDR2 sequences are MNHEY and SVGAGI.

V gene TRBV5-6 combines with J gene TRBJ1-4; maybe TRBD1 (5 bases). From germline, CDR1 is SGHDT and CDR2 YYEEEE. CDR3 length: 12 residues. V was trimmed by 2 bases and J by 8 bases, leaving 7 bases between them. The CDR3 protein is CASSFGDEKLFF. The CDR3 nucleotides are TGTGCCAGCAGCTTCGGGGACGAAAAACTGTTTTTT.